At least ten counts were recorded for the clone carrying this TCR beta chain. No antigen is known for it. This record belongs to a study of T-cell reconstitution after alpha-beta-depleted transplantation in children. The CDR3 totals 14 residues. V was trimmed by 1 base and J by 4 bases, leaving 11 bases between them. Looked up from germline, CDR1 is LGHNA and CDR2 is YSLEER. Study-level results: Most T-cell counts and diversity one year after the transplant came from T cells that were newly produced. At day 60, the high TCRbeta diversity found in some patients originated from recipient T cells and thymic progenitors that had survived. Reportedly, alpha-beta T cells present about two months post-transplant originated from several hundred expanded clones of graft origin.

Using unique molecular identifiers, the investigators prepared the TCRbeta library. TCRdb analysed the PCR reads with MiXCR anew, one entry per CDR3 protein. The sample has 85,000 to 120,000 distinct CDR3 sequences, around 7.8% seen once. The sequencing used PBMCs, collected before TCRalphabeta/CD19-depleted stem cell transplant. This sequence joins TRBV4-3 and TRBJ2-7; either TRBD1 or TRBD2 may fit D (5 bases each). The source of this sequence is a boy between 2 and 10 years old with acute lymphoblastic leukemia, due to receive a stem cell transplant. This CDR3 is CASSQAHGGYEQYF. DNA of the CDR3: TGCGCCAGCAGCCAAGCACATGGGGGTTACGAGCAGTACTTC.